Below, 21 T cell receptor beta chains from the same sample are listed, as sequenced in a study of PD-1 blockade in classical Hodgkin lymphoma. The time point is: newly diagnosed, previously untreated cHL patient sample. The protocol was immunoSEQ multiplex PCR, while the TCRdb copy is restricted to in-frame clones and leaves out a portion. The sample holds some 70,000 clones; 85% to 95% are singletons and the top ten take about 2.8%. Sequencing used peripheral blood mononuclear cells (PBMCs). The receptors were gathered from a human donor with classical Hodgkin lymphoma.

In DNA form, the CDR3 reads TGTGCCAGCATGGGGGATAATGAAAAACTGTTTTTT. Amino acids: CASMGDNEKLFF. The V gene is TRBV7-9, the J gene TRBJ1-4; tentatively, D is TRBD1 (5 bases). V dropped 7 bases and J dropped 4 bases, with 7 bases sitting between them. Germline loops: CDR1 SEHNR, CDR2 FQNEAQ (reference sequence). The CDR3 runs 12 residues. Full variable domain (rest looked up from reference TRBV7-9 and TRBJ1-4): DTGVSQNPRHKITKRGQNVTFRCDPISEHNRLYWYRQTLGQGPEFLTYFQNEAQLEKSRLLSDRFSAERPKGSFSTLEIQRTEQGDSAMYLCASMGDNEKLFFGSGTQLSVL.

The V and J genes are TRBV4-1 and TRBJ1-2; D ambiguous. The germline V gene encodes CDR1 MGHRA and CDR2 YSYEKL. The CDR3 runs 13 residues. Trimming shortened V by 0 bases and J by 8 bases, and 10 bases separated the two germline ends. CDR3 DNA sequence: TGCGCCAGCAGCCAAGATTCGCGGTCCGGCTACACCTTC. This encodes CASSQDSRSGYTF.

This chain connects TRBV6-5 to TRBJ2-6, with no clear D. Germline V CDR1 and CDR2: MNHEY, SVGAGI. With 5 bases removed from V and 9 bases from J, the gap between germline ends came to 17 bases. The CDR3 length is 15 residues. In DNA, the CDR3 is TGTGCCAGCAGTACCGAAACTACCCTGAGCAACGTCCTGACTTTC. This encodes CASSTETTLSNVLTF.

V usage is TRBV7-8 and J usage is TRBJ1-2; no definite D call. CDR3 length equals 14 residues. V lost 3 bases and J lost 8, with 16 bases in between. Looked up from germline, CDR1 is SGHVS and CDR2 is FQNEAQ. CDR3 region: CASSFLPEVGGYTF. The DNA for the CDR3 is TGTGCCAGCAGCTTTCTGCCCGAGGTTGGGGGCTACACCTTC.

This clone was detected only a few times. The CDR3 region is CASTGGGAGETQYF. CDR3 nucleotide sequence: TGCGCCAGCACAGGCGGGGGGGCCGGGGAGACCCAGTACTTC. The chain couples TRBV5-1 to TRBJ2-5, with 9 bases matching TRBD2. CDR1 SGHRS and CDR2 YFSETQ come from the germline V gene. The CDR3 consists of 14 residues. J was trimmed by 5 bases and V by 6 bases; bases with no gene match: 8.

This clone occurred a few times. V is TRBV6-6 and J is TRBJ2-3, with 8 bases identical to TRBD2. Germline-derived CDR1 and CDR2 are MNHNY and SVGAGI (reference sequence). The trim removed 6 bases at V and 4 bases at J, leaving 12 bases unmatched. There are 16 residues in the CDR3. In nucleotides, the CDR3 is TGTGCCAGCAGACCCGGGACTAGAGGGGGGGCAGATACGCAGTATTTT. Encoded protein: CASRPGTRGGADTQYF.

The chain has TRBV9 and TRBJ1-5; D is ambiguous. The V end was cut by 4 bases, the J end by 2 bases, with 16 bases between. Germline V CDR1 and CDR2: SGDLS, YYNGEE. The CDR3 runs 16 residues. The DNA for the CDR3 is TGTGCCAGCAGCCCAGGACCCCCGGCCGGCAATCAGCCCCAGCATTTT. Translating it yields CASSPGPPAGNQPQHF.

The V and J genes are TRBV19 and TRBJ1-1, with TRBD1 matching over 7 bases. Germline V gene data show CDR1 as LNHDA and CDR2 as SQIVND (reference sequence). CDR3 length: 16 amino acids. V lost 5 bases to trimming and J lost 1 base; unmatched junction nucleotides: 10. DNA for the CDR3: TGTGCCAGTAGTGTACTCGGAGGGACAGCGAACACTGAAGCTTTCTTT. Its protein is CASSVLGGTANTEAFF.

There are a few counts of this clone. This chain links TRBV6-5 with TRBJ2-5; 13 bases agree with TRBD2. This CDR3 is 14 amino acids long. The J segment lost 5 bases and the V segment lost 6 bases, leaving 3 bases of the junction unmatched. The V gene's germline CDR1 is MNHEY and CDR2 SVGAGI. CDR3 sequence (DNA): TGTGCCAGCAGACTAGCGGGGGGGGGTGAGACCCAGTACTTC. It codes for CASRLAGGGETQYF.

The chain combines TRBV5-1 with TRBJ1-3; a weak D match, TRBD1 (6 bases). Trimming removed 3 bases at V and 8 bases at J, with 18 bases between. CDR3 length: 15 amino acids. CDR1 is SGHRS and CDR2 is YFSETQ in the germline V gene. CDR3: CASSSGQTSMDTIYF. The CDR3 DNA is TGCGCCAGCAGCTCCGGACAGACCAGTATGGACACCATATATTTT. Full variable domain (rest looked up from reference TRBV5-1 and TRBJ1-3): KAGVTQTPRYLIKTRGQQVTLSCSPISGHRSVSWYQQTPGQGLQFLFEYFSETQRNKGNFPGRFSGRQFSNSRSEMNVSTLELGDSALYLCASSSGQTSMDTIYFGEGSWLTVV.

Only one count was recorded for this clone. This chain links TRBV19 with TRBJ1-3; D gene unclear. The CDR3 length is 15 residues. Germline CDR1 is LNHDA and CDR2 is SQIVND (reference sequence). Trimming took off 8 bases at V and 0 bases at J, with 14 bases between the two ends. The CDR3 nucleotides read TGTGCCAGTCTCCCTTGGGAGAACTCTGGAAACACCATATATTTT. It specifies CASLPWENSGNTIYF.

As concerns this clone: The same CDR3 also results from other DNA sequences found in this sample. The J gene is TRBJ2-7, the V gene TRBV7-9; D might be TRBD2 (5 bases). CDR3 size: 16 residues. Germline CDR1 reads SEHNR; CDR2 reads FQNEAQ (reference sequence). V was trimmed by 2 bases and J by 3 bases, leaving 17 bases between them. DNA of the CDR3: TGTGCCAGCAGCTTAATGGGTCGGGCGGGTCACTACGAGCAGTACTTC. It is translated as CASSLMGRAGHYEQYF.

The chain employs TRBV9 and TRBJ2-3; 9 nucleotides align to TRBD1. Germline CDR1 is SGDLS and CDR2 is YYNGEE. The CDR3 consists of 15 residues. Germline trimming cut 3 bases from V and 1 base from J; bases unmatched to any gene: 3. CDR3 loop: CASSARDRGTDTQYF. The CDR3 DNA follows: TGTGCCAGCAGCGCCCGGGACAGGGGCACAGATACGCAGTATTTT.

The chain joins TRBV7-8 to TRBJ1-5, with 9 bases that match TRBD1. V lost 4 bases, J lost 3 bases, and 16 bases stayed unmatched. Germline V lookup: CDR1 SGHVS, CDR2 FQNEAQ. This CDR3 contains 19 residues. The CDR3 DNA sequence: TGTGCCAGCAGCTCACGGACAGGGGCAATAGCTTCTACCAATCAGCCCCAGCATTTT. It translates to CASSSRTGAIASTNQPQHF.

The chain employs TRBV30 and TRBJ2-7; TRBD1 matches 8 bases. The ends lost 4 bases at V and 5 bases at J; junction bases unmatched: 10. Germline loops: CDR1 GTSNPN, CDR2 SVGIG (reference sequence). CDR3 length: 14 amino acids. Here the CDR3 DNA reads TGTGCCTGGAACCCTGGACAGGGTTCCCACGAGCAGTACTTC. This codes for CAWNPGQGSHEQYF.

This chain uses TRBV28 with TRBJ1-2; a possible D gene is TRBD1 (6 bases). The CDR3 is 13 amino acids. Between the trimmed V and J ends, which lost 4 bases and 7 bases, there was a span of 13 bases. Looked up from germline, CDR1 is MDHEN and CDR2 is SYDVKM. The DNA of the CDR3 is TGTGCCAGCAGTTCTCAGGGGTGGGGTGGCTACACCTTC. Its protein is CASSSQGWGGYTF.

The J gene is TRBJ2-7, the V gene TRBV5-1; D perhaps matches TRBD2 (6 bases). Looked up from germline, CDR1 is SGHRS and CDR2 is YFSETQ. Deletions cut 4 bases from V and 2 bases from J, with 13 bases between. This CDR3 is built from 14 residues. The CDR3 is CASSRDGSTYEQYF. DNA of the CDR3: TGCGCCAGCAGCCGAGACGGGAGCACCTACGAGCAGTACTTC.

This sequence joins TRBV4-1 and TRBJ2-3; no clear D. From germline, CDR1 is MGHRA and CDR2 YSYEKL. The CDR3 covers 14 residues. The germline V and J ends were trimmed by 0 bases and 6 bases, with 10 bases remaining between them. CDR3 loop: CASSQEAHGDTQYF. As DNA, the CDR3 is TGCGCCAGCAGCCAAGAGGCCCATGGCGATACGCAGTATTTT.

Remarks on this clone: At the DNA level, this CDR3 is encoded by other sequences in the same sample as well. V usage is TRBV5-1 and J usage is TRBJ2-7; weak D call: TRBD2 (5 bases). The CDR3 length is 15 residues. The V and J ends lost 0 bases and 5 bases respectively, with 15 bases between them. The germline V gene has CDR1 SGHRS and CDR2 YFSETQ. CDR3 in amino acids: CASSLGQRLGDEQYF. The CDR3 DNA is TGCGCCAGCAGCTTGGGGCAGCGCCTCGGGGACGAGCAGTACTTC.

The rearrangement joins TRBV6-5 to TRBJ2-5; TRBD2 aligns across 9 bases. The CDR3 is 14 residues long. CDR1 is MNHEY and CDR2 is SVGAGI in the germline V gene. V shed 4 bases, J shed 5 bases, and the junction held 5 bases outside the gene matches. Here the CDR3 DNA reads TGTGCCAGCAGTTCTAGCGGGGAGGGTGAGACCCAGTACTTC. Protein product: CASSSSGEGETQYF.

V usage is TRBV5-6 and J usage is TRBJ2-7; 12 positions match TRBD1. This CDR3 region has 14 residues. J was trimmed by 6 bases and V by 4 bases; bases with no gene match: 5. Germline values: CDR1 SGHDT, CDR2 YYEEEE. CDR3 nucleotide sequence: TGTGCCAGCAGCACGGGACAGGGGGCGGGCGAGCAGTACTTC. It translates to CASSTGQGAGEQYF. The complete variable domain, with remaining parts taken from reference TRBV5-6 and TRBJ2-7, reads DAGVTQSPTHLIKTRGQQVTLRCSPKSGHDTVSWYQQALGQGPQFIFQYYEEEERQRGNFPDRFSGHQFPNYSSELNVNALLLGDSALYLCASSTGQGAGEQYFGPGTRLTVT.